The sequence of this T cell receptor beta chain was determined in a study of blood T cell repertoires in COVID-19. Germline trimming cut 3 bases from V and 8 bases from J; bases unmatched to any gene: 3. Germline lookup yields CDR1 LNHNV and CDR2 YYDKDF (reference sequence). CDR3 size: 14 residues. This clone appeared a single time. A case of COVID-19 had been met by exposed participants within 2 weeks before study entry. Sequencing was performed with immunoSEQ multiplex PCR; in TCRdb, only in-frame clones are kept and a portion is missing. The sample includes 250,000 to 400,000 clones, around 84% of them seen just once.

Material for sequencing was PBMCs or T cells enriched from blood (not recorded which). The chain carries TRBV15 and TRBJ1-4; 10 nucleotides match TRBD1. This sequence was found in a woman in her twenties or thirties who had been exposed to COVID-19. The CDR3 sequence: CATSRDRGKEKLFF. The CDR3 nucleotides read TGTGCCACCAGCAGGGACAGGGGGAAGGAAAAACTGTTTTTT.